The 4 T cell receptor beta chains below come from one sample, sequenced in a study of blood T cells in healthy people across ages. Primed by a sample-barcoded 5' primer and a J-beta primer mix, a second PCR proceeded for about 6 to 11 cycles. Via MiXCR, TCRdb re-called the 5' RACE reads, giving one row per CDR3 protein. Among about 1.8 million distinct CDR3 sequences listed, around 50% were seen once. Specimen: blood. Every receptor here comes from a middle-aged woman in good health.

The chain combines TRBV7-2 with TRBJ1-4; D remains ambiguous. The CDR3 spans 14 residues. Trimming cost V 4 bases and J 5 bases, with 11 bases left between them. From germline, CDR1 is SGHTA and CDR2 FQGNSA. CDR3 in DNA: TGTGCCAGCAGCTCCGGACGGTTAAATGAAAAACTGTTTTTT. Amino acids: CASSSGRLNEKLFF.

This CDR3 is CASSYRAERTQYF. The CDR3 bases are TGTGCCAGCAGTTACAGGGCGGAGCGGACCCAGTACTTC. The V and J genes are TRBV12-3 or TRBV12-4 and TRBJ2-5; a possible D gene is TRBD1 (6 bases). With 4 bases removed from V and 7 bases from J, the gap between germline ends came to 13 bases. This CDR3 has 13 residues.

CDR3 in amino acids: CASSPSGSVPEQFF. The DNA for the CDR3 is TGCGCCAGCAGCCCTTCCGGGTCGGTCCCTGAGCAGTTCTTC. The rearrangement joins TRBV5-1 to TRBJ2-1; no clear D gene. Deletions cut 4 bases from V and 9 bases from J, with 17 bases between. Germline V gene sequence: CDR1 SGHRS, CDR2 YFSETQ. This CDR3 is 14 amino acids long.

This chain links TRBV3-1 with TRBJ2-5; maybe TRBD2 (6 bases). The J call may be in error: the DNA end matches TRBJ2-7 better. Germline CDR1 reads LGHDT; CDR2 reads YNNKEL (reference sequence). The length of the CDR3 is 16 residues. The CDR3 DNA reads as TGTGCCAGCAGCCAAGAGTTTGCTGCGGGGCGGTACGAGCAGTACTTC. It specifies CASSQEFAAGRYEQYF.